Each of the 3 T cell receptor beta chains below was sequenced from the same sample in a study of TIL therapy for anti-PD-1-resistant metastatic lung cancer. This was the immunoSEQ v3 assay. Only in-frame clones appear in the TCRdb table, and some are missing; sequencing was by immunoSEQ multiplex PCR. Among more than 55,000 clones listed, 80% to 90% were seen once. Time point given: pre-treatment sample, taken before nivolumab and TIL therapy. The source material was blood, sampled at baseline. The receptor source for this set is a person between 30 and 79 years old with non-small cell lung cancer.

J is TRBJ2-2 and V is TRBV23-1; TRBD1 might be the D (6 bases). TRBV23-1 carries the ORF label, with uncertain function. The CDR3 sequence is 12 residues long. V was cut by 6 bases and J by 4 bases, with 6 bases left in between. The CDR3 sequence: CASRQGTGELFF. The DNA for the CDR3 is TGCGCCAGCAGACAGGGCACCGGGGAGCTGTTTTTT.

The chain employs TRBV7-2 and TRBJ2-5; 9 bases align to TRBD2. V trimming: 5 bases; J trimming: 5 bases; junction bases outside the gene matches: 12. CDR3 length: 16 residues. The germline V gene has CDR1 SGHTA and CDR2 FQGNSA. The DNA for the CDR3 is TGTGCCAGCAGCGGTCATAGCGGGAGCTTACTGGAGACCCAGTACTTC. Protein sequence: CASSGHSGSLLETQYF.

The J gene is TRBJ2-2, the V gene TRBV29-1; 12 bases agree with TRBD2. V lost 4 bases and J lost 0; bases outside the gene matches: 6. The length of the CDR3 is 17 residues. Germline V gene sequence: CDR1 SQVTM, CDR2 ANQGSEA. The CDR3 spells CSVVLAGGTANTGELFF. CDR3 coding DNA: TGCAGCGTTGTACTAGCGGGGGGCACCGCGAACACCGGGGAGCTGTTTTTT.